The T cell receptor (beta chain) under discussion was sequenced for a study of OX40 agonist ivuxolimab in advanced cancers. Findings and limits, study-wide: Among the least clonally expanded were partial responders at 0.1-3.0 mg/kg.

The CDR3 spans 16 residues. Germline CDR1 SGDLS, CDR2 YYNGEE. V was pared by 0 bases and J by 1 base, with 10 bases between. A remark on this clone: Antigen: not known.

Libraries were prepared by immunoSEQ multiplex PCR; TCRdb keeps only in-frame clonotypes and omits some of them. The sample lists roughly 140,000 clones, under 95% occurring once. The chain carries TRBV9 and TRBJ2-2; D unresolved. The source of this sequence is an adult with an advanced solid tumor such as melanoma, head and neck, liver or kidney cancer. The sample here was CD4+ or CD8+ T cells sorted from blood, taken in a trial of the OX40 agonist ivuxolimab. DNA for the CDR3: TGTGCCAGCAGCGTAGCTCCATCGTTGAACACCGGGGAGCTGTTTTTT. Protein: CASSVAPSLNTGELFF.